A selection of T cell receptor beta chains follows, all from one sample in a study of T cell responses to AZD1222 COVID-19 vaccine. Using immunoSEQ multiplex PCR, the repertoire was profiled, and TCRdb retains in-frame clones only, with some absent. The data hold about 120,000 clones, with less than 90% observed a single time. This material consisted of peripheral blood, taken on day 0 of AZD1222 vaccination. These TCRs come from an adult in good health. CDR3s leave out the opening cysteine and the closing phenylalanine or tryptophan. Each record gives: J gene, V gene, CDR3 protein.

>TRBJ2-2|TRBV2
ASSEWGREIGELF
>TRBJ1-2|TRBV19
ASSTPRGREDYGYT
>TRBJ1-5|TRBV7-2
ASSLGEGSNQPQH
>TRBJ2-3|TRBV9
ASSVREGGTDTQY
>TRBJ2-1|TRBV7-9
ASSLASGGPNEQF
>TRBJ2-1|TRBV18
ASSPGASGNRNEQF
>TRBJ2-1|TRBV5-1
ASSLRDRLRDEQF
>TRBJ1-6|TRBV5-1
ASGLGTAKGNSPLH
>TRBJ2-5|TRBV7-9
ASSRAAGVQETQY
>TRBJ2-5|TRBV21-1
ASTTPGKGVVTQY
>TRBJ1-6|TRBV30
AWRDRAKVSPLH
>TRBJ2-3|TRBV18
ASGFSDTQY
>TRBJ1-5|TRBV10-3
AISKGEDQPQH
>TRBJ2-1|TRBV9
ASSPGTSPIHNEQF
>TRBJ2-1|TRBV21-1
ASSKGGWAPQDNEQF
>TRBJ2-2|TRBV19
ASSPGTRSGELF
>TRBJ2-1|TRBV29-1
SVSTLSYNEQF
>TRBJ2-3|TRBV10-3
AISVTTGVSTDTQY
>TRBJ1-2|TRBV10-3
AISGVLKANYGYT
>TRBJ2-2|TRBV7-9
ASSPTGGGFGGTGELF
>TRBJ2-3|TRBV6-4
ASSIAGGTDTQY
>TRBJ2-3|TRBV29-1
SVVRQGGDTQY
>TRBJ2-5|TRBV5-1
ASSLAGQGGGETQY
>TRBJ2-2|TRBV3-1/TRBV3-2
ASSHRSNTGELF
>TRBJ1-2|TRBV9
ASSATGGYGYT
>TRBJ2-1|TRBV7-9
ASSFGTGEQF
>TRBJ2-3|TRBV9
ASSVGGITDTQY
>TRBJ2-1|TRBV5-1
ASAGHNEQF
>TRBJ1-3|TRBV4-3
ASSQEGGSGNTIY
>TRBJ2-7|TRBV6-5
ASRTGGGYEQY
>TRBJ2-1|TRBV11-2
ASSLAGTSGATYNEQF
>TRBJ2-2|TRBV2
ASSEGGLLNTGELF
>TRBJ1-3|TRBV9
ASSVEPGLVPGNTIY
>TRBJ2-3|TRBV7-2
ASSESGGRIDTQY
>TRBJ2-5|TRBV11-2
ASSLARGETETQY
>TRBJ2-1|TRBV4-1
ASSPTGEGNEQF
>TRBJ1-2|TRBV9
ASSVRDRVGLANYGYT
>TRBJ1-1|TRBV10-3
AISVLGQGAAEAF
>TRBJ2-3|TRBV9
ASSVGLAGVWDTQY
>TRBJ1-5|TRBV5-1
ASSYRPLSAGQPQH
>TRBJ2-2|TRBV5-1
ASSEGRLAGGPNTGELF
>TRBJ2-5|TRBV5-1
ASSLDPGWETQY
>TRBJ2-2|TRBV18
ATMQGSRTGELF
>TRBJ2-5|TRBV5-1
ASSFQGASETQY
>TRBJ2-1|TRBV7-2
ASSLVGGNEQF
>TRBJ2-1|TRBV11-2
ASSLEGTAGGYEQF
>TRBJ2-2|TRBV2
ASSVGSFGELF
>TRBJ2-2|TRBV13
ASSLADTNTGELF